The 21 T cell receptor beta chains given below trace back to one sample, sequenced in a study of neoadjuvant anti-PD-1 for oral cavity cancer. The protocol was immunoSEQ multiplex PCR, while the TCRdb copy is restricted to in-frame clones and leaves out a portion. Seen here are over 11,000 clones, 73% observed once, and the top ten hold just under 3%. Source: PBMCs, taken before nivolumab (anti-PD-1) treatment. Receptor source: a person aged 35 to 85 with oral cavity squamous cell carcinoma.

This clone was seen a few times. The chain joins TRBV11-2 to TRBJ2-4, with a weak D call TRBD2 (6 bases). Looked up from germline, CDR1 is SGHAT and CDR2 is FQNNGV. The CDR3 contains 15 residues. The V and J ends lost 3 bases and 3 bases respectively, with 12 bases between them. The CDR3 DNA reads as TGTGCCAGCAGCTTCCCAACGGGAGTCAAAAACATTCAGTACTTC. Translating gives CASSFPTGVKNIQYF. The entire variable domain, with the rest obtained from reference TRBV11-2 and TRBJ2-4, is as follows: EAGVAQSPRYKIIEKRQSVAFWCNPISGHATLYWYQQILGQGPKLLIQFQNNGVVDDSQLPKDRFSAERLKGVDSTLKIQPAKLEDSAVYLCASSFPTGVKNIQYFGAGTRLSVL.

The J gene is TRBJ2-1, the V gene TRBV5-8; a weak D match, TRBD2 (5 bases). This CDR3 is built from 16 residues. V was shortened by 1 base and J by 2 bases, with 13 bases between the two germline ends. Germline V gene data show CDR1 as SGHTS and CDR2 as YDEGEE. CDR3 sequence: CASSLFAGSTYNEQFF. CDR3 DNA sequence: TGTGCCAGCAGCTTGTTTGCGGGTTCCACCTACAATGAGCAGTTCTTC.

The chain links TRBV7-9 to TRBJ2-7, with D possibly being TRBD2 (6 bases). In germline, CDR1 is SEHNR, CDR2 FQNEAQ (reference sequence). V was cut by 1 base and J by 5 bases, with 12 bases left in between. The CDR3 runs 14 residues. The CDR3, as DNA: TGTGCCAGCAGCTTAGACGGGAGCAGCCACGAGCAGTACTTC. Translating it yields CASSLDGSSHEQYF.

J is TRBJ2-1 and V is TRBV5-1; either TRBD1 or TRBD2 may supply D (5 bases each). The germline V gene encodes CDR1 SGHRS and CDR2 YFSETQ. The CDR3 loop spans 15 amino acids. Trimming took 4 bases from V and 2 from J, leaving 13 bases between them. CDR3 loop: CASSGVGETYNEQFF. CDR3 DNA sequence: TGCGCCAGCAGCGGGGTAGGGGAGACCTACAATGAGCAGTTCTTC. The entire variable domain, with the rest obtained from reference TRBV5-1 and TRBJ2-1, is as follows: KAGVTQTPRYLIKTRGQQVTLSCSPISGHRSVSWYQQTPGQGLQFLFEYFSETQRNKGNFPGRFSGRQFSNSRSEMNVSTLELGDSALYLCASSGVGETYNEQFFGPGTRLTVL.

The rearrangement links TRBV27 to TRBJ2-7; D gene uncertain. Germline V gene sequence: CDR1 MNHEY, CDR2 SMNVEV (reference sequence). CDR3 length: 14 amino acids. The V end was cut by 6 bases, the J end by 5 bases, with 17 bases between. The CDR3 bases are TGTGCCAGCAGAATTCACGATTCTAGGGACGAGCAGTACTTC. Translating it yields CASRIHDSRDEQYF.

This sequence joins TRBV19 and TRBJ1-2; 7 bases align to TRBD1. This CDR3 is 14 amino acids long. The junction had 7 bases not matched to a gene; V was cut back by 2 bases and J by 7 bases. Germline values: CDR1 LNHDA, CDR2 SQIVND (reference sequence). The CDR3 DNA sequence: TGTGCCAGTAGTATAACGAGGGGGCAAGGTGGCTACACCTTC. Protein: CASSITRGQGGYTF.

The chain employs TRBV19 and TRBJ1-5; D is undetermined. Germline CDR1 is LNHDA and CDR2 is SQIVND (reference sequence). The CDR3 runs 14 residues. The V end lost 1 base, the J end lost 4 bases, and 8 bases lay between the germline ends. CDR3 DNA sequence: TGTGCCAGTAGTATAGTTCCAGATAATCAGCCCCAGCATTTT. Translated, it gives CASSIVPDNQPQHF.

The CDR3: CASSFVTSGEQFF. For the CDR3, the DNA is TGTGCCAGCAGCTTCGTCACTAGCGGCGAGCAGTTCTTC. The chain employs TRBV7-3 and TRBJ2-1, with 8 positions matching TRBD2. The CDR3 has 13 amino acids. With 3 bases clipped from V and 10 bases from J, the junction kept 5 bases outside the gene matches. In germline, CDR1 is SGHTA, CDR2 FQGTGA.

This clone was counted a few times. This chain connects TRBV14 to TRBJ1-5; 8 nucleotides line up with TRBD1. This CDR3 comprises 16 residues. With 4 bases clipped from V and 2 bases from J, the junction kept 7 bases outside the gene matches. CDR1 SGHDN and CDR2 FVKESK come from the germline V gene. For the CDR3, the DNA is TGTGCCAGCAGCCCTCCAGGGGGCAGGGGCAATCAGCCCCAGCATTTT. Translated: CASSPPGGRGNQPQHF.

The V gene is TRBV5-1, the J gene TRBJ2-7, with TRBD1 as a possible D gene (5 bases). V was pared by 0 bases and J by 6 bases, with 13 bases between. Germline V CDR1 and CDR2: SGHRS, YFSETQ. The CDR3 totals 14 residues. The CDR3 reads CASSLEFGAAEQYF. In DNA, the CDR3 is TGCGCCAGCAGCTTGGAGTTTGGGGCGGCCGAGCAGTACTTC.

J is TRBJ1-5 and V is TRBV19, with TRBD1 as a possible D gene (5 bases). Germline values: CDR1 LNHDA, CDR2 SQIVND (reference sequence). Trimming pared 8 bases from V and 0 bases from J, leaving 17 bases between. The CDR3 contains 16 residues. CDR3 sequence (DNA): TGTGCCAGTGCAGGGTCTGAGGGCAATAGCAATCAGCCCCAGCATTTT. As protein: CASAGSEGNSNQPQHF.

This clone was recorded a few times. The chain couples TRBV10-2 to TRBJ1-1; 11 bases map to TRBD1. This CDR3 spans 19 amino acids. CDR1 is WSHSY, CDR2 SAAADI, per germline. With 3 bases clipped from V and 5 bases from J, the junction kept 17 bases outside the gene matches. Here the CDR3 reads CASSDPSDPGTGGGTEAFF. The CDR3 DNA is TGCGCCAGCAGTGATCCCAGCGATCCCGGGACAGGGGGAGGTACTGAAGCTTTCTTT.

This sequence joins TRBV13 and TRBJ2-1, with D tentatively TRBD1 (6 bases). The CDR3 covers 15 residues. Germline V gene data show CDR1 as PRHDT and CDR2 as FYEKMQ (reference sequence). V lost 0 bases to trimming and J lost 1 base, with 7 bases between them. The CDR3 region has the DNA TGTGCCAGCAGCTTAGGACAGGGATCCTACAATGAGCAGTTCTTC. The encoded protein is CASSLGQGSYNEQFF.

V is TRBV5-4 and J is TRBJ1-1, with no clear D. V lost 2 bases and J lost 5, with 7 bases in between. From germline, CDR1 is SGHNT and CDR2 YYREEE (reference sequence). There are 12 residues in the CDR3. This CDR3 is CASSFHNTEAFF. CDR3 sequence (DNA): TGTGCCAGCAGCTTTCATAATACTGAAGCTTTCTTT. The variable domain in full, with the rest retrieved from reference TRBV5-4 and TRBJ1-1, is ETGVTQSPTHLIKTRGQQVTLRCSSQSGHNTVSWYQQALGQGPQFIFQYYREEENGRGNFPPRFSGLQFPNYSSELNVNALELDDSALYLCASSFHNTEAFFGQGTRLTVV.

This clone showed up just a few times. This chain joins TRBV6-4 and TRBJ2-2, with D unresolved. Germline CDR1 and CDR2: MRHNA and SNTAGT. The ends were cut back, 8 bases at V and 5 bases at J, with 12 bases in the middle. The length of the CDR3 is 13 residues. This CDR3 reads CASRARLTGELFF. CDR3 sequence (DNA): TGTGCCAGCCGTGCGCGGTTGACCGGGGAGCTGTTTTTT.

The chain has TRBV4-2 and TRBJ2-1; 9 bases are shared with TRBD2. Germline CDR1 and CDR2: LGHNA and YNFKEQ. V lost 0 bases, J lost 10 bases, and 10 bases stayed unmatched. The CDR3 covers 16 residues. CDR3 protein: CASSQEAGTSRREQFF. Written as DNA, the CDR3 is TGTGCCAGCAGCCAAGAGGCTGGGACTAGCAGGCGGGAGCAGTTCTTC.

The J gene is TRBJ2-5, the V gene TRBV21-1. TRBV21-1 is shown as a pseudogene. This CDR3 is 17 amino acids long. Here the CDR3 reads CASSKVDNRLFQETQYF. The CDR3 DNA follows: TGTGCCAGCAGCAAAGTTGATAATAGGCTATTCCAAGAGACCCAGTACTTC.

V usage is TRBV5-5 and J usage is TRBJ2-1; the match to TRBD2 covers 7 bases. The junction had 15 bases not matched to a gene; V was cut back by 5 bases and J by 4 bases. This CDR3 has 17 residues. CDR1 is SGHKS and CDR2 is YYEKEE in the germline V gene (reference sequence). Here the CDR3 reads CASSKRGGLEGYNEQFF. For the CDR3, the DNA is TGTGCCAGCAGTAAACGGGGAGGACTAGAGGGATACAATGAGCAGTTCTTC. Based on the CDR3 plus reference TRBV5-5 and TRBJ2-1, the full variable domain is DAGVTQSPTHLIKTRGQQVTLRCSPISGHKSVSWYQQVLGQGPQFIFQYYEKEERGRGNFPDRFSARQFPNYSSELNVNALLLGDSALYLCASSKRGGLEGYNEQFFGPGTRLTVL.

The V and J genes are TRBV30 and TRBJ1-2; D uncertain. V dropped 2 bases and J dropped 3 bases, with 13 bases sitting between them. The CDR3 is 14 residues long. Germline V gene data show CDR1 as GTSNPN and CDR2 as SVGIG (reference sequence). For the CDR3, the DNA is TGTGCCTGGAGTCAGTCATGGTTTGACTATGGCTACACCTTC. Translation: CAWSQSWFDYGYTF.

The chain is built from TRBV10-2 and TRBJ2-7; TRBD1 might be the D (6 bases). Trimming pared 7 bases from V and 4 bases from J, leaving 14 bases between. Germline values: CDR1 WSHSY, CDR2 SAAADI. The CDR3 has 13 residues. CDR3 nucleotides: TGCGCCAGCACAGGGGATTTGGGGTACGAGCAGTACTTC. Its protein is CASTGDLGYEQYF.

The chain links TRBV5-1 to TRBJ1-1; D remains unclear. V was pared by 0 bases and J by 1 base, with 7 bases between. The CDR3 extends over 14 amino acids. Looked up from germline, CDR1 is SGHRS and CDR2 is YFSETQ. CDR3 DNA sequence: TGCGCCAGCAGCTTGGGGGAAAGGAACACTGAAGCTTTCTTT. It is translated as CASSLGERNTEAFF.